Below, 29 T cell receptor beta chains from the same sample are listed, as sequenced in a study of blood T cell repertoires in COVID-19. Produced via immunoSEQ multiplex PCR; TCRdb's table is partial and in-frame only. The sample holds about 58,000 clones; 75% to 90% are singletons and the top ten take roughly 29%. Source material: peripheral blood. These receptor sequences come from a man in his fifties or sixties with COVID-19, enrolled during active disease.

This chain connects TRBV28 to TRBJ1-5; the D gene is possibly TRBD1 (5 bases). V lost 3 bases, J lost 7 bases, and 10 bases lay in between. The CDR3 consists of 13 residues. Looked up from germline, CDR1 is MDHEN and CDR2 is SYDVKM. CDR3 sequence: CASSFRGYQPQHF. CDR3 coding DNA: TGTGCCAGCAGTTTTCGGGGGTACCAGCCCCAGCATTTT.

The rearrangement joins TRBV19 to TRBJ2-4, with a weak D call TRBD1 (5 bases). The CDR3 totals 15 residues. Per the germline V gene, CDR1 is LNHDA and CDR2 is SQIVND (reference sequence). V lost 6 bases and J lost 0, with 12 bases in between. CDR3 loop: CASSDRPLAKNIQYF. CDR3 coding DNA: TGTGCCAGTAGCGACAGACCTTTAGCCAAAAACATTCAGTACTTC.

The chain carries TRBV29-1 and TRBJ2-5, with 9 bases aligning to TRBD1. The CDR3 runs 12 residues. Germline CDR1 is SQVTM and CDR2 is ANQGSEA. J gave up 4 bases and V 7 bases, and 4 bases lay outside the gene matches. As DNA, the CDR3 is TGCAGCGGACACAGGGGGCGAGAGACCCAGTACTTC. Protein product: CSGHRGRETQYF. The full variable domain, with the rest looked up from reference TRBV29-1 and TRBJ2-5, is SAVISQKPSRDICQRGTSLTIQCQVDSQVTMMFWYRQQPGQSLTLIATANQGSEATYESGFVIDKFPISRPNLTFSTLTVSNMSPEDSSIYLCSGHRGRETQYFGPGTRLLVL.

V gene TRBV6-5 combines with J gene TRBJ1-5; a weak D match, TRBD1 (6 bases). Germline V gene sequence: CDR1 MNHEY, CDR2 SVGAGI. This CDR3 has 13 amino acids. Trimming removed 5 bases at V and 5 bases at J, with 10 bases between. CDR3 sequence reads: CASSTGNDQPQHF. CDR3 sequence (DNA): TGTGCCAGCAGTACAGGGAACGATCAGCCCCAGCATTTT.

This sequence joins TRBV11-3 and TRBJ2-7, with D perhaps matching TRBD2 (6 bases). Germline CDR1 is SGHNT and CDR2 is YENEEA. The CDR3 runs 17 residues. V was cut by 5 bases and J by 3 bases, with 23 bases left in between. CDR3 amino acids: CASSVGPPGTHFYEQYF. The CDR3 coding sequence is TGTGCCAGCAGCGTAGGCCCTCCCGGGACTCATTTCTACGAGCAGTACTTC.

This clone was detected only once. The chain has TRBV9 and TRBJ2-1; 8 nucleotides line up with TRBD2. The length of the CDR3 is 17 residues. Germline V lookup: CDR1 SGDLS, CDR2 YYNGEE. With 0 bases clipped from V and 7 bases from J, the junction kept 12 bases outside the gene matches. In nucleotides, the CDR3 is TGTGCCAGCAGCGTAGGGATTAGCGGGACCAGTCGGAATGAGCAGTTCTTC. It specifies CASSVGISGTSRNEQFF.

This chain uses TRBV4-1 with TRBJ1-6; 7 bases are a match to TRBD1. The CDR3 sequence is 20 residues long. V trimming: 4 bases; J trimming: 0 bases; junction bases outside the gene matches: 15. CDR1 is MGHRA, CDR2 YSYEKL, per germline. CDR3 sequence reads: CASSPFNRDRGSSYNSPLHF. DNA of the CDR3: TGCGCCAGCAGCCCGTTCAATCGGGACAGAGGGAGCTCCTATAATTCACCCCTCCACTTT.

This clone was observed once. This chain uses TRBV7-2 with TRBJ2-2, with 9 nucleotides matching TRBD2. The CDR3 is 15 residues long. Unmatched junction bases numbered 4, after V lost 6 bases and J lost 2 bases. The germline V gene encodes CDR1 SGHTA and CDR2 FQGNSA. CDR3 region: CASRLAGYNTGELFF. The CDR3 DNA follows: TGTGCCAGCAGGCTAGCGGGATATAACACCGGGGAGCTGTTTTTT.

The chain employs TRBV5-4 and TRBJ2-7; 10 bases map to TRBD1. This CDR3 has 14 amino acids. V lost 3 bases, J lost 4 bases, and 4 bases stayed unmatched. Looked up from germline, CDR1 is SGHNT and CDR2 is YYREEE (reference sequence). CDR3 nucleotide sequence: TGTGCCAGCAGCTCAAGACAGGGGGCGTACGAGCAGTACTTC. It is translated as CASSSRQGAYEQYF.

The chain has TRBV5-1 and TRBJ2-1; the match to TRBD2 covers 12 bases. Per germline, CDR1 SGHRS and CDR2 YFSETQ. V dropped 0 bases and J dropped 4; count of bases not matched to a gene: 5. This CDR3 spans 17 amino acids. The CDR3 region is CASSLVSSGGAYNEQFF. CDR3 in DNA: TGCGCCAGCAGCTTGGTATCTAGCGGGGGGGCTTACAATGAGCAGTTCTTC.

V and J are TRBV5-6 and TRBJ1-2; 8 nucleotides match TRBD1. Trimming cost V 6 bases and J 3 bases; bases outside gene matches: 7. CDR1 is SGHDT, CDR2 YYEEEE, per germline. CDR3 length equals 14 residues. The CDR3 reads CASMRTGKDYGYTF. The CDR3 DNA reads as TGTGCCAGCATGCGGACAGGGAAGGACTATGGCTACACCTTC. Based on the CDR3 plus reference TRBV5-6 and TRBJ1-2, the full variable domain is DAGVTQSPTHLIKTRGQQVTLRCSPKSGHDTVSWYQQALGQGPQFIFQYYEEEERQRGNFPDRFSGHQFPNYSSELNVNALLLGDSALYLCASMRTGKDYGYTFGSGTRLTVV.

This chain uses TRBV4-1 with TRBJ1-4, with D tentatively TRBD1 (5 bases). CDR1 and CDR2 (germline): MGHRA, YSYEKL. V was trimmed by 1 base and J by 8 bases, leaving 17 bases between them. The CDR3 has 16 amino acids. CDR3 nucleotide sequence: TGCGCCAGCAGCCAAGGCCTGGGAGGGGTTCGGGAAAAACTGTTTTTT. It translates to CASSQGLGGVREKLFF.

V is TRBV7-8 and J is TRBJ1-1, with D uncertain. Germline V CDR1 and CDR2: SGHVS, FQNEAQ. V lost 5 bases, J lost 3 bases, and 13 bases lay in between. This CDR3 has 14 residues. The CDR3: CASSPGSGDTEAFF. In DNA form, the CDR3 reads TGTGCCAGCAGCCCGGGGAGTGGGGACACTGAAGCTTTCTTT.

The chain is built from TRBV2 and TRBJ2-1; the D gene is possibly TRBD2 (5 bases). This CDR3 has 14 residues. Trimming took off 9 bases at V and 0 bases at J, with 12 bases between the two ends. CDR1 is SNHLY, CDR2 FYNNEI, per germline. The CDR3 DNA reads TGTGCCAGTGAAGCGGATAGCTCCTACAATGAGCAGTTCTTC. As protein: CASEADSSYNEQFF.

The chain joins TRBV27 to TRBJ2-3, with D possibly matching TRBD2 (5 bases). The CDR3 contains 12 residues. Germline CDR1 is MNHEY and CDR2 is SMNVEV (reference sequence). V lost 2 bases and J 10 bases, leaving 10 bases between the germline ends. The CDR3 region has the DNA TGTGCCAGCAGTTTACCCGGAGGAGCGCAGTATTTT. Residues: CASSLPGGAQYF.

This sequence joins TRBV5-6 and TRBJ2-7; 10 bases map to TRBD1. The CDR3 runs to 15 residues. The trim removed 4 bases at V and 2 bases at J, leaving 6 bases unmatched. The germline V gene encodes CDR1 SGHDT and CDR2 YYEEEE. CDR3 region: CASSLGQGEAYEQYF. CDR3 DNA sequence: TGTGCCAGCAGCCTAGGACAGGGGGAAGCCTACGAGCAGTACTTC.

V gene TRBV18 combines with J gene TRBJ1-6; 7 nucleotides line up with TRBD1. Germline V gives CDR1 KGHSH, CDR2 LQKENI. The CDR3 totals 16 residues. V shed 2 bases and J 9 bases; nucleotides not matched to a gene: 10. Written as DNA, the CDR3 is TGTGCCAGCTCACCAAGTCGCTCAGGGGGTGTTTCACCCCTCCACTTT. Its translation: CASSPSRSGGVSPLHF.

The V call is TRBV7-9, the J call TRBJ2-1, with D possibly TRBD1 on 5 matching bases. In germline, CDR1 is SEHNR, CDR2 FQNEAQ (reference sequence). The germline V and J ends were trimmed by 9 bases and 6 bases, with 18 bases remaining between them. CDR3 length: 14 residues. This chain's CDR3 is CASGAETPINEQFF. CDR3 bases: TGTGCCAGTGGGGCGGAGACCCCCATCAATGAGCAGTTCTTC.

The chain links TRBV27 to TRBJ2-7; maybe TRBD2 (5 bases). The CDR3 totals 12 residues. Germline loops: CDR1 MNHEY, CDR2 SMNVEV (reference sequence). The V and J ends lost 5 bases and 7 bases respectively, with 12 bases between them. The CDR3 region has the DNA TGTGCCAGCAGTCCCCCAACTAGGGAGCAGTACTTC. This sequence encodes CASSPPTREQYF.

This sequence joins TRBV29-1 and TRBJ1-1; 7 bases align to TRBD1. The CDR3 loop spans 11 amino acids. With V trimmed by 7 bases and J by 5 bases, 4 bases remained unmatched. CDR1 and CDR2 (germline): SQVTM, ANQGSEA. CDR3 nucleotide sequence: TGCAGCGGCAACAGGGGTACTGAAGCTTTCTTT. Amino acids: CSGNRGTEAFF.

The rearrangement links TRBV5-6 to TRBJ2-7, with 10 bases that match TRBD2. Germline loops: CDR1 SGHDT, CDR2 YYEEEE. Germline trimming cut 4 bases from V and 3 bases from J; bases unmatched to any gene: 10. The CDR3 totals 16 residues. This CDR3 reads CASSRDSGLANYEQYF. The CDR3 nucleotides are TGTGCCAGCAGCCGGGACTCGGGACTAGCGAACTACGAGCAGTACTTC. Using reference TRBV5-6 and TRBJ2-7 for the parts outside the CDR3, the full variable domain is DAGVTQSPTHLIKTRGQQVTLRCSPKSGHDTVSWYQQALGQGPQFIFQYYEEEERQRGNFPDRFSGHQFPNYSSELNVNALLLGDSALYLCASSRDSGLANYEQYFGPGTRLTVT.

V usage is TRBV5-6 and J usage is TRBJ1-1; TRBD1 aligns across 7 bases. Losses at the gene ends were 4 bases for V and 1 base for J; bases not matched to a gene: 10. Germline V gene sequence: CDR1 SGHDT, CDR2 YYEEEE. The length of the CDR3 is 16 residues. The CDR3 DNA reads TGTGCCAGCAGCCCAGCCTGGGGACAGCAGAACACTGAAGCTTTCTTT. Translation: CASSPAWGQQNTEAFF.

The chain joins TRBV7-2 to TRBJ2-2; a possible D gene is TRBD2 (6 bases). The CDR3 consists of 16 residues. The V gene lost 0 bases and the J gene lost 5 bases, with 13 bases spanning the gap. The germline V gene has CDR1 SGHTA and CDR2 FQGNSA. The CDR3, as DNA: TGTGCCAGCAGCTTAGCAGTAGCGGCGGGGACCGGGGAGCTGTTTTTT. It specifies CASSLAVAAGTGELFF.

V and J are TRBV7-2 and TRBJ2-1, with TRBD2 matching over 10 bases. The CDR3 totals 17 residues. V dropped 6 bases and J dropped 4; count of bases not matched to a gene: 12. Germline V gene lookup returns CDR1 SGHTA and CDR2 FQGNSA. The CDR3 loop is CASRPGGAGGVYNEQFF. The CDR3 bases are TGTGCCAGCAGGCCCGGGGGAGCGGGAGGGGTATACAATGAGCAGTTCTTC.

V gene TRBV7-3 combines with J gene TRBJ1-2; unclear D gene. V lost 1 base and J 3 bases, leaving 9 bases between the germline ends. This CDR3 is built from 14 residues. Germline lookup yields CDR1 SGHTA and CDR2 FQGTGA. The CDR3 reads CASSLKDGDYGYTF. CDR3 nucleotides: TGTGCCAGCAGCTTAAAGGACGGGGACTATGGCTACACCTTC.

The V call is TRBV5-1, the J call TRBJ2-3, with 8 bases lining up with TRBD1. Unmatched junction bases numbered 9, after V lost 5 bases and J lost 4 bases. Germline CDR1 and CDR2: SGHRS and YFSETQ. The CDR3 totals 15 residues. The CDR3 sequence is CASSLNRGYPDTQYF. As DNA, the CDR3 is TGCGCCAGCAGTTTAAACAGGGGGTATCCAGATACGCAGTATTTT.

The chain combines TRBV11-1 with TRBJ2-7, with no clear D. Germline CDR1 is SGHAT and CDR2 is FQDESV (reference sequence). Trimming pared 4 bases from V and 7 bases from J, leaving 14 bases between. This CDR3 contains 13 residues. The CDR3 coding sequence is TGTGCCAGCAGCTCCTACCCCGTCCTGGAGCAGTACTTC. Its protein is CASSSYPVLEQYF.

This chain links TRBV3-1 (or the pseudogene TRBV3-2) with TRBJ2-1; 8 nucleotides line up with TRBD2. Trimming cost V 1 base and J 6 bases; bases outside gene matches: 5. Germline CDR1 LGHDT, CDR2 YNNKEL (reference sequence). This CDR3 contains 15 residues. As DNA, the CDR3 is TGTGCCAGCAGCCAAGGACTAGCGCTCGTCAATGAGCAGTTCTTC. It is translated as CASSQGLALVNEQFF.

The V gene is TRBV7-3, the J gene TRBJ2-1; TRBD2 matches 14 bases. The germline CDR1 and CDR2 sequences are SGHTA and FQGTGA. The CDR3 has 18 amino acids. V was pared by 5 bases and J by 8 bases, with 14 bases of the junction left unmatched. The CDR3 reads CASSPGTSGSGERDEQFF. The CDR3 DNA is TGTGCCAGCAGCCCAGGGACTAGCGGGAGCGGTGAACGCGATGAGCAGTTCTTC.